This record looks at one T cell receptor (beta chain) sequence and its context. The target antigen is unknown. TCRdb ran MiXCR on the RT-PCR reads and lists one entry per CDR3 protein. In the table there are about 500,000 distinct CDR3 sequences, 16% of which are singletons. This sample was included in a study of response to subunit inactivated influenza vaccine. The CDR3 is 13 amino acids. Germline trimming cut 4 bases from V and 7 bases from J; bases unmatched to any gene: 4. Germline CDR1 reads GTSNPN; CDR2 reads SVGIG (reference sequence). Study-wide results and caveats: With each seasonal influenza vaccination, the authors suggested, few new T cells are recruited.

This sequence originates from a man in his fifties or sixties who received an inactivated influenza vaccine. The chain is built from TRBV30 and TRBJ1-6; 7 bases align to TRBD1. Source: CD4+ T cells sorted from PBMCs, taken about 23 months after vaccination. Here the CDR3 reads CAWTGQLNSPLHF. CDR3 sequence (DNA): TGTGCCTGGACGGGACAGCTAAATTCACCCCTCCACTTT.